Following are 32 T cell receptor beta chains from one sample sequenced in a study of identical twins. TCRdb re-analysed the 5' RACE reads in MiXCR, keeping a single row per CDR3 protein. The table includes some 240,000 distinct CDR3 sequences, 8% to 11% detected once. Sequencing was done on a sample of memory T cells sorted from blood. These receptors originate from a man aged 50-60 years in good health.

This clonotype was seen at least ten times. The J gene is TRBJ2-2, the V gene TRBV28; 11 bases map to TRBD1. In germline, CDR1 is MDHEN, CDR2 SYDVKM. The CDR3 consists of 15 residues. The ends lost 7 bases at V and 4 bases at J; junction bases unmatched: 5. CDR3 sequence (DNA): TGTGCCAGCAAAACCGGGACAGGGGGCACCGGGGAGCTGTTTTTT. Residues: CASKTGTGGTGELFF. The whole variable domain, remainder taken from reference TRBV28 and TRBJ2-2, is DVKVTQSSRYLVKRTGEKVFLECVQDMDHENMFWYRQDPGLGLRLIYFSYDVKMKEKGDIPEGYSVSREKKERFSLILESASTNQTSMYLCASKTGTGGTGELFFGEGSRLTVL.

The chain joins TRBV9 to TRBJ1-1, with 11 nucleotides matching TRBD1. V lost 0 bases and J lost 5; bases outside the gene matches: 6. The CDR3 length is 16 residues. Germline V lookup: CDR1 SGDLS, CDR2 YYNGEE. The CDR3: CASSVGWTGGKTEAFF. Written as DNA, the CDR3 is TGTGCCAGCAGCGTAGGCTGGACAGGGGGCAAAACTGAAGCTTTCTTT.

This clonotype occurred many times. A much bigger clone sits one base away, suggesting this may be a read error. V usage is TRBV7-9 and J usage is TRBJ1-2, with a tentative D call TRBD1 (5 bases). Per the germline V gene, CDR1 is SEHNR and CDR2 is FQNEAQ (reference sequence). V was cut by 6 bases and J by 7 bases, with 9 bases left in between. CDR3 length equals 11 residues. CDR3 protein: CASSPGSGYTF. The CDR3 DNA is TGTGCCAGCAGTCCAGGGAGTGGCTACACCTTC.

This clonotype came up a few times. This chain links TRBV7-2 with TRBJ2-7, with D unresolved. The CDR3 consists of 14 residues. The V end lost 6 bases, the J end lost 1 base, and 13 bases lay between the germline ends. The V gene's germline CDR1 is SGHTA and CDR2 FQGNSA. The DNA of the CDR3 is TGTGCCAGCAGTTTACCGCGGCAGTCCTACGAGCAGTACTTC. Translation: CASSLPRQSYEQYF. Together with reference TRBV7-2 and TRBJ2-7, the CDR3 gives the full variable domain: GAGVSQSPSNKVTEKGKDVELRCDPISGHTALYWYRQSLGQGLEFLIYFQGNSAPDKSGLPSDRFSAERTGGSVSTLTIQRTQQEDSAVYLCASSLPRQSYEQYFGPGTRLTVT.

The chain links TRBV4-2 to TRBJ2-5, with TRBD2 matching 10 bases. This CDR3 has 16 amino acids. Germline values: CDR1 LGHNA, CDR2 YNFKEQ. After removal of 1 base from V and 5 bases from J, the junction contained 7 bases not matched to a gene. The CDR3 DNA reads TGTGCCAGCAGCCAAGGGATAGCGGGGGGAACGGAGACCCAGTACTTC. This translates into CASSQGIAGGTETQYF.

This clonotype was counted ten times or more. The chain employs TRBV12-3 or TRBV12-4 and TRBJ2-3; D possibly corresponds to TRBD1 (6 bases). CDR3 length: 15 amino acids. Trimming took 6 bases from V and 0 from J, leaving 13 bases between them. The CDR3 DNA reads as TGTGCCAGCAGAGATACAGGGAGAAGCACAGATACGCAGTATTTT. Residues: CASRDTGRSTDTQYF.

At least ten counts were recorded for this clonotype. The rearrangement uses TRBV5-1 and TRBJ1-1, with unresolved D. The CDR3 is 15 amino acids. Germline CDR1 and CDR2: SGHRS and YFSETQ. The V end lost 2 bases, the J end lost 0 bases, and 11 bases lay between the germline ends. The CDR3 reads CASSFDPAVNTEAFF. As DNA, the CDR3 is TGCGCCAGCAGCTTTGACCCCGCAGTGAACACTGAAGCTTTCTTT.

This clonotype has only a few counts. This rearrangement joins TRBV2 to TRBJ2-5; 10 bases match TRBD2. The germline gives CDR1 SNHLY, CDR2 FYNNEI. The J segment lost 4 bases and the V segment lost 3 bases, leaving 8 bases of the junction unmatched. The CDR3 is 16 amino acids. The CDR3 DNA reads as TGTGCCAGCAGTGAGCAGAGCGGGGGGGCCTTAGAGACCCAGTACTTC. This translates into CASSEQSGGALETQYF.

CDR3 region: CASSWSGSSYEQYF. The DNA of the CDR3 is TGTGCCAGCAGCTGGAGCGGGAGTTCCTACGAGCAGTACTTC. V and J are TRBV7-9 and TRBJ2-7; 8 nucleotides line up with TRBD2. CDR1 and CDR2 (germline): SEHNR, FQNEAQ (reference sequence). CDR3 length: 14 residues. J was trimmed by 1 base and V by 4 bases; bases with no gene match: 3.

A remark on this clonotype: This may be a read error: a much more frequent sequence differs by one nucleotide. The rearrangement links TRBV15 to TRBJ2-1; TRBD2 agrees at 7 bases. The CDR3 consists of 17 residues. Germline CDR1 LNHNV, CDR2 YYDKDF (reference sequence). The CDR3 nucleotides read TGTACCACCAGCAGAGTCTCCTTCCTGGGACTAAGGAATGAGCAGTTCTTC. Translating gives CTTSRVSFLGLRNEQFF.

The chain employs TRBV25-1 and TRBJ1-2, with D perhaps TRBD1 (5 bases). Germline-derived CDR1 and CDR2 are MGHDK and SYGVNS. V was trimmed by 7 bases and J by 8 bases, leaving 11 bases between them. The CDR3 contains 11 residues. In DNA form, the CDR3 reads TGTGCCAGCAATTCAGGGTTCGGCTACACCTTC. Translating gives CASNSGFGYTF.

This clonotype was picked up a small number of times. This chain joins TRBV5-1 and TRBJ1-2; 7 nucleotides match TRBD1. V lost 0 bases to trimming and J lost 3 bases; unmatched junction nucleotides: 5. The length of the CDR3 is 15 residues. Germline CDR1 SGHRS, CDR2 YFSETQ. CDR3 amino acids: CASSLVGQAHYGYTF. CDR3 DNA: TGCGCCAGCAGCTTGGTCGGACAGGCTCACTATGGCTACACCTTC.

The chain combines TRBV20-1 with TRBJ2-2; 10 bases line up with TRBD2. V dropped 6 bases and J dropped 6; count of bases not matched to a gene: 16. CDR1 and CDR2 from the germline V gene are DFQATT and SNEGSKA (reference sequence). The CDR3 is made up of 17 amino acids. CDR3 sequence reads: CSARTSLAGDSSGELFF. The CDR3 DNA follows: TGCAGTGCGCGAACGAGTCTAGCGGGGGACTCATCCGGGGAGCTGTTTTTT.

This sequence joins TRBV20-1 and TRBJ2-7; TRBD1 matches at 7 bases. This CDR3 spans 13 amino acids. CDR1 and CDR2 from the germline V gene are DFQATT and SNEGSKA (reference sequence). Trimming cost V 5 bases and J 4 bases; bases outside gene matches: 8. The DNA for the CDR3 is TGCAGTGCTCGACAGGGTTTCATATACGAGCAGTACTTC. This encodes CSARQGFIYEQYF.

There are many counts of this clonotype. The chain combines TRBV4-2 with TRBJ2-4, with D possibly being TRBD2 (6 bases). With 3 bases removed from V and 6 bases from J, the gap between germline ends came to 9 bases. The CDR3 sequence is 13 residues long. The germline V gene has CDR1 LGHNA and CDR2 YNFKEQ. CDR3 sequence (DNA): TGTGCCAGCAGCCAGACGGGAGTAAACATTCAGTACTTC. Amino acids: CASSQTGVNIQYF.

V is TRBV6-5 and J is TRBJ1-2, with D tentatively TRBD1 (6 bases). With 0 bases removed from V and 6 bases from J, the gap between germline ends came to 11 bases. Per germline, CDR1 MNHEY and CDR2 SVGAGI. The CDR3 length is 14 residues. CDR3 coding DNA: TGTGCCAGCAGTTACTCTCGGGGGGCGAATGGCTACACCTTC. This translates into CASSYSRGANGYTF.

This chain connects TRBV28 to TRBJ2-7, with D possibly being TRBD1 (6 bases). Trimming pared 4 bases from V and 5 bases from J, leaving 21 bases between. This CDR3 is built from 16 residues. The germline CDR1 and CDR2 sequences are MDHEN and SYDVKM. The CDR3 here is CASSSGLGAGIDEQYF. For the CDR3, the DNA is TGTGCCAGCAGTTCCGGACTGGGGGCGGGCATCGACGAGCAGTACTTC. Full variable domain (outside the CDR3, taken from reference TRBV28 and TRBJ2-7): DVKVTQSSRYLVKRTGEKVFLECVQDMDHENMFWYRQDPGLGLRLIYFSYDVKMKEKGDIPEGYSVSREKKERFSLILESASTNQTSMYLCASSSGLGAGIDEQYFGPGTRLTVT.

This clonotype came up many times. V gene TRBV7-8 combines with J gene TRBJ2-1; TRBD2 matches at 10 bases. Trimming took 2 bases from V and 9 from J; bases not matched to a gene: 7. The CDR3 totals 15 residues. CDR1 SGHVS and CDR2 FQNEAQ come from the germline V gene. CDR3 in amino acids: CASSLLAGDSGEQFF. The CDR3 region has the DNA TGTGCCAGCAGCTTACTAGCGGGAGATTCGGGTGAGCAGTTCTTC.

The CDR3 DNA sequence: TGTGCCAGCAGCCGGGGTACCGGACAGGGGTACGGCTACACCTTC. This sequence encodes CASSRGTGQGYGYTF. This chain joins TRBV27 and TRBJ1-2; 9 bases are a match to TRBD1. The junction had 13 bases not matched to a gene; V was cut back by 6 bases and J by 8 bases. CDR1 and CDR2 (germline): MNHEY, SMNVEV (reference sequence). The CDR3 extends over 15 amino acids.

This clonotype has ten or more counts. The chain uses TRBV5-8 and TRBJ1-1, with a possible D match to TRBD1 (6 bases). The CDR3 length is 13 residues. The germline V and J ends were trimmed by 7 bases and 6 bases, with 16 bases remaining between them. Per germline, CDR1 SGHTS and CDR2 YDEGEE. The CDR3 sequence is CASAKGGIAEAFF. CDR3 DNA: TGTGCCAGCGCAAAAGGGGGAATCGCTGAAGCTTTCTTT.

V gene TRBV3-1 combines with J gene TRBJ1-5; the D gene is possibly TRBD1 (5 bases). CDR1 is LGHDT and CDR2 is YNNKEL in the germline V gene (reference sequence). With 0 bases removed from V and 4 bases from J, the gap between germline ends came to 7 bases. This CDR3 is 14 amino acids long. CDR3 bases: TGTGCCAGCAGCCAAGATTGGGGGAATCAGCCCCAGCATTTT. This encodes CASSQDWGNQPQHF.

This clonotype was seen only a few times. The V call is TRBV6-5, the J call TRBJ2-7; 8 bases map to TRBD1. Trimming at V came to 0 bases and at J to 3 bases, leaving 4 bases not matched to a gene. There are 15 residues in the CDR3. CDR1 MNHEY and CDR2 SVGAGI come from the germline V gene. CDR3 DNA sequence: TGTGCCAGCAGTTACTCACCAGGGGGCCTCTACGAGCAGTACTTC. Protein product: CASSYSPGGLYEQYF.

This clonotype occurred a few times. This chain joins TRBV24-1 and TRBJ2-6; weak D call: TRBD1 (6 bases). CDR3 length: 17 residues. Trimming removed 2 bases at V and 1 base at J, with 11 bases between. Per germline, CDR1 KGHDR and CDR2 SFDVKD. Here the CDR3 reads CATSDSNRVSGANVLTF. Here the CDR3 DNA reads TGTGCCACCAGTGATTCGAACAGGGTATCTGGGGCCAACGTCCTGACTTTC.

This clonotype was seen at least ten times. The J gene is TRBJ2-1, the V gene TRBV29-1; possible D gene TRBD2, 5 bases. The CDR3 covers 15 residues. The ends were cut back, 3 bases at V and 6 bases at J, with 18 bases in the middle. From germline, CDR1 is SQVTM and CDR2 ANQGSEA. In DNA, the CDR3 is TGCAGCGTTGATCTGCCCCATCGGGGTGGCAATGAGCAGTTCTTC. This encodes CSVDLPHRGGNEQFF.

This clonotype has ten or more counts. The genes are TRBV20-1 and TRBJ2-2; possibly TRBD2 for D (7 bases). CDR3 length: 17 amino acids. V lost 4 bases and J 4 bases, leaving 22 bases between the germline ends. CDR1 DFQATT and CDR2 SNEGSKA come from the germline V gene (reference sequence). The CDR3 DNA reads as TGCAGTGCTACCCGAGGAGGAGGGGGGGAGGGCACCGGGGAGCTGTTTTTT. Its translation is CSATRGGGGEGTGELFF.

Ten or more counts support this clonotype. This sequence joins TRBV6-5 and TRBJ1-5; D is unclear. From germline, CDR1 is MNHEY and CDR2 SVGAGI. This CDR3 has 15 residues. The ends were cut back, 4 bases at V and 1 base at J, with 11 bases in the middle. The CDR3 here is CASSLRGGSNQPQHF. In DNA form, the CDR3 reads TGTGCCAGCAGTTTAAGAGGTGGAAGCAATCAGCCCCAGCATTTT.

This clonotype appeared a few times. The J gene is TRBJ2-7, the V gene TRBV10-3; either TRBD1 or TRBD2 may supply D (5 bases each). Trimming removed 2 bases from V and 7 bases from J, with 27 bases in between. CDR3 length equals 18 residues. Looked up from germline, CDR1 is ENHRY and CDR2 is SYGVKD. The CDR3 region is CAISERDRVSPSSGEQYF. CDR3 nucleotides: TGTGCCATCAGTGAGCGAGACAGAGTATCGCCCTCCTCGGGGGAGCAGTACTTC.

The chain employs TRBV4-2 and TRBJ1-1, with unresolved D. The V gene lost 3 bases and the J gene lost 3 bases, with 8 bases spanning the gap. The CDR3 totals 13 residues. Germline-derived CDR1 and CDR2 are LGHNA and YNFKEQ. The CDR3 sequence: CASSQGWDTEAFF. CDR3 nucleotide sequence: TGTGCCAGCAGCCAGGGATGGGACACTGAAGCTTTCTTT.

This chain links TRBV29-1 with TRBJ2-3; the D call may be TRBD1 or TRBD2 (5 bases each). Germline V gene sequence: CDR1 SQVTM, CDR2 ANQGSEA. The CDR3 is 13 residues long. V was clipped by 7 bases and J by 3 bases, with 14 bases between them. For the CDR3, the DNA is TGCAGCGCCCGGGACCAAAGGACAGATACGCAGTATTTT. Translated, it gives CSARDQRTDTQYF.

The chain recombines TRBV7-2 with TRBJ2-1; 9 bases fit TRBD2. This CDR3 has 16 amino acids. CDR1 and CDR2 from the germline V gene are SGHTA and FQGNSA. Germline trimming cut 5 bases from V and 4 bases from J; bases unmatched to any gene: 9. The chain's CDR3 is CASSPRGGGIYNEQFF. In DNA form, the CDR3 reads TGTGCCAGCAGCCCGCGGGGGGGTGGGATATACAATGAGCAGTTCTTC.

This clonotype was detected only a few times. DNA of the CDR3: TGCAGTGCTAGGGGGACATGGGATATCTACGAGCAGTACTTC. As protein: CSARGTWDIYEQYF. This chain connects TRBV20-1 to TRBJ2-7, with D perhaps matching TRBD1 (6 bases). V was trimmed by 3 bases and J by 3 bases, leaving 15 bases between them. The CDR3 length is 14 residues. Germline assignment: CDR1 DFQATT and CDR2 SNEGSKA (reference sequence).

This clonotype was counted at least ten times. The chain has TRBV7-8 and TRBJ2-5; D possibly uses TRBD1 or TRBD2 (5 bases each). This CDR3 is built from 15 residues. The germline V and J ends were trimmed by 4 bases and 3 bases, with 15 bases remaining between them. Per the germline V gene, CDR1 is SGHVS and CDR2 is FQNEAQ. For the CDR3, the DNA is TGTGCCAGCAGCTCTGGGGTCGGGGCAAAAGAGACCCAGTACTTC. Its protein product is CASSSGVGAKETQYF.